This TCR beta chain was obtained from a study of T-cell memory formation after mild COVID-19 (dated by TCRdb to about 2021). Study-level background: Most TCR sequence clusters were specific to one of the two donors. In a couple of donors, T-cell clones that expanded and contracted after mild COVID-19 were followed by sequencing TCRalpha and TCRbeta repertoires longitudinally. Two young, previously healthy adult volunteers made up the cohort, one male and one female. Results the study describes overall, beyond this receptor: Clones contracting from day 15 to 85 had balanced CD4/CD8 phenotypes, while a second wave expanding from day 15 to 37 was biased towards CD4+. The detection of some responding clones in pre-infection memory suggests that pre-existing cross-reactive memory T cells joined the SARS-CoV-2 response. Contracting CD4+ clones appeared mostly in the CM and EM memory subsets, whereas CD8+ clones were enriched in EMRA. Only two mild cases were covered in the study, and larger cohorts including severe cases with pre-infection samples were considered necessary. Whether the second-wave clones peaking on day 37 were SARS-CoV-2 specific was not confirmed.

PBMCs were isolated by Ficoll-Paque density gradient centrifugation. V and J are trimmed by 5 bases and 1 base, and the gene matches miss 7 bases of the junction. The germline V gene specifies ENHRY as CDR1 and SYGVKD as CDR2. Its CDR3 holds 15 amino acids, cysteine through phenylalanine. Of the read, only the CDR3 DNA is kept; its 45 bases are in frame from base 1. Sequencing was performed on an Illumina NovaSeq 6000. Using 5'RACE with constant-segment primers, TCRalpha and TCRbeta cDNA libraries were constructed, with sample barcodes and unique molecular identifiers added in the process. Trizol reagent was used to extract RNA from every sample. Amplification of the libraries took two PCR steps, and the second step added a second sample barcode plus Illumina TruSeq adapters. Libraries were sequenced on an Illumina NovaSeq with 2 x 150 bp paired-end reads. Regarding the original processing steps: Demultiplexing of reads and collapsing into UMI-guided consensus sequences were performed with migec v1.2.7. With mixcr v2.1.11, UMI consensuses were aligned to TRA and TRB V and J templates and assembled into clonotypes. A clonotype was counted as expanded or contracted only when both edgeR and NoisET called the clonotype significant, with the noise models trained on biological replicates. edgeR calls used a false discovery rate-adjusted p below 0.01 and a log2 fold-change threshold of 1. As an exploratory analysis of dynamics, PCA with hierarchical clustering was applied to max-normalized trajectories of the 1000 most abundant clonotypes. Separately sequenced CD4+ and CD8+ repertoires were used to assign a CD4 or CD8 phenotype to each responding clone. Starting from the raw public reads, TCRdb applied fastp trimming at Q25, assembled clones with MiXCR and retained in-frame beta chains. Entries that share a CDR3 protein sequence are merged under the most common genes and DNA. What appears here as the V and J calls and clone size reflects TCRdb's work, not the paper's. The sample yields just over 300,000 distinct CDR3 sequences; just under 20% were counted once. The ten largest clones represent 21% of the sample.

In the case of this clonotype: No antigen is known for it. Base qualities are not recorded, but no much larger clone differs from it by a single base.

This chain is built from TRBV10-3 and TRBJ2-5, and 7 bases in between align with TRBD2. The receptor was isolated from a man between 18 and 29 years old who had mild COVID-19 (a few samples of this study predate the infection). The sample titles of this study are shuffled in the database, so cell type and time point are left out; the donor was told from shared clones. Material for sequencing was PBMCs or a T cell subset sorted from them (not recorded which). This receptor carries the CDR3 CAISSSGLPQETQYF. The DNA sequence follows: TGTGCCATCAGTTCTAGCGGACTGCCCCAAGAGACCCAGTACTTC.